A single sample is the source of the 24 T cell receptor beta chains below, sequenced in a study of CD8 T cells in ankylosing spondylitis. TCRdb re-derived calls from the 5' RACE reads in MiXCR, one entry per CDR3 protein. The sample has some 290,000 distinct CDR3 sequences; approximately 20% are singletons. Source material: blood, either unsorted or a sorted T cell fraction (not recorded which). Receptor source: a male donor with ankylosing spondylitis or in good health (not recorded which).

This clonotype was recorded many times. The chain recombines TRBV5-1 with TRBJ2-5; TRBD2 matches 8 bases. The V segment lost 2 bases and the J segment 2 bases; nucleotides outside the gene matches: 5. Germline CDR1 is SGHRS and CDR2 is YFSETQ. The CDR3 consists of 15 residues. CDR3 coding DNA: TGCGCCAGCAGCTTAACTAGCGGAGTTCAAGAGACCCAGTACTTC. This encodes CASSLTSGVQETQYF.

The J gene is TRBJ1-1, the V gene TRBV18; D uncertain. The germline V gene encodes CDR1 KGHSH and CDR2 LQKENI. The CDR3 covers 16 residues. The V end lost 2 bases, the J end lost 1 base, and 14 bases lay between the germline ends. The DNA of the CDR3 is TGTGCCAGCTCACCAACCTTCGTACAGCCGAACACTGAAGCTTTCTTT. Translation gives CASSPTFVQPNTEAFF.

The sample holds a few counts of this clonotype. The chain employs TRBV12-3 or TRBV12-4 and TRBJ1-5, with a possible D match to TRBD1 (5 bases). The CDR3 loop spans 15 amino acids. V was trimmed by 0 bases and J by 3 bases, leaving 9 bases between them. CDR3 sequence: CASSLAIGANQPQHF. The CDR3 region has the DNA TGTGCCAGCAGTTTAGCGATCGGGGCCAATCAGCCCCAGCATTTT.

CDR3: CASSLEGRGDEQFF. The CDR3 coding sequence is TGTGCCAGCAGTTTGGAGGGGAGGGGTGATGAGCAGTTCTTC. The chain recombines TRBV27 with TRBJ2-1, with TRBD2 matching over 7 bases. Germline values: CDR1 MNHEY, CDR2 SMNVEV (reference sequence). This CDR3 has 14 amino acids. V lost 3 bases and J lost 8; bases outside the gene matches: 7.

This clonotype was detected only a few times. The chain is built from TRBV5-1 and TRBJ2-3, with TRBD2 identical over 7 bases. Germline V gives CDR1 SGHRS, CDR2 YFSETQ. The CDR3 sequence is 14 residues long. Unmatched junction bases numbered 8, after V lost 6 bases and J lost 4 bases. The CDR3 region is CASTPGGSADTQYF. CDR3 sequence (DNA): TGCGCCAGCACCCCAGGCGGGAGCGCAGATACGCAGTATTTT.

With respect to this clonotype: A much larger clone lies a single base off, so this may be a read error. The V gene is TRBV12-3 or TRBV12-4, the J gene TRBJ1-6; the D is unclear. CDR3 size: 14 residues. The CDR3 reads CVSSGDSYNSPLHF. The CDR3 DNA follows: TGTGTCAGCAGTGGGGACTCCTATAATTCACCCCTCCACTTT.

This clonotype was seen a single time. The chain uses TRBV20-1 and TRBJ1-6; 8 nucleotides align to TRBD1. This CDR3 has 17 amino acids. The V segment lost 2 bases and the J segment 8 bases; nucleotides outside the gene matches: 14. Germline-derived CDR1 and CDR2 are DFQATT and SNEGSKA (reference sequence). CDR3 in amino acids: CSARRLLRQGAYSPLHF. The DNA of the CDR3 is TGCAGTGCTAGACGTTTACTTAGGCAGGGGGCTTATTCACCCCTCCACTTT.

This clonotype was seen repeatedly, ten times or more. Here the CDR3 reads CASSLEISEQFF. The CDR3 bases are TGTGCCAGCAGCTTAGAGATTTCTGAGCAGTTCTTC. The chain joins TRBV13 to TRBJ2-1; D remains ambiguous. The CDR3 extends over 12 amino acids. V lost 1 base, J lost 9 bases, and 7 bases lay in between. Germline V gene sequence: CDR1 PRHDT, CDR2 FYEKMQ (reference sequence).

The chain links TRBV28 to TRBJ1-1; a possible D gene is TRBD1 (5 bases). This CDR3 is 14 amino acids long. Germline CDR1 MDHEN, CDR2 SYDVKM. V dropped 7 bases and J dropped 2 bases, with 14 bases sitting between them. CDR3 nucleotides: TGTGCCAGCAATAAAGGGACCAAAAACACTGAAGCTTTCTTT. This codes for CASNKGTKNTEAFF.

This chain links TRBV7-2 with TRBJ2-1; 9 bases match TRBD2. Germline trimming cut 5 bases from V and 10 bases from J; bases unmatched to any gene: 18. Germline loops: CDR1 SGHTA, CDR2 FQGNSA. The CDR3 covers 17 residues. DNA of the CDR3: TGTGCCAGCAGCCCTCCCGGGCTAGCGGGGCCCTCTAAGGAGCAGTTCTTC. Translated, it gives CASSPPGLAGPSKEQFF. Filled out from reference TRBV7-2 and TRBJ2-1, the complete variable domain reads GAGVSQSPSNKVTEKGKDVELRCDPISGHTALYWYRQSLGQGLEFLIYFQGNSAPDKSGLPSDRFSAERTGGSVSTLTIQRTQQEDSAVYLCASSPPGLAGPSKEQFFGPGTRLTVL.

The V gene is TRBV10-3, the J gene TRBJ2-2; 9 nucleotides align to TRBD1. With 3 bases clipped from V and 6 bases from J, the junction kept 8 bases outside the gene matches. The germline V gene encodes CDR1 ENHRY and CDR2 SYGVKD. The CDR3 totals 16 residues. The CDR3 region is CAISDTGQGGPGELFF. DNA of the CDR3: TGTGCCATCAGTGACACGGGACAGGGAGGCCCCGGGGAGCTGTTTTTT.

This rearrangement joins TRBV29-1 to TRBJ2-3, with TRBD1 matching over 8 bases. The CDR3 has 14 residues. From germline, CDR1 is SQVTM and CDR2 ANQGSEA. V trimming: 6 bases; J trimming: 4 bases; junction bases outside the gene matches: 9. CDR3 region: CSVPVTGGPDTQYF. For the CDR3, the DNA is TGCAGCGTGCCCGTTACAGGGGGACCAGATACGCAGTATTTT.

This clonotype has ten or more counts. V gene TRBV28 combines with J gene TRBJ2-2; maybe TRBD2 (5 bases). In germline, CDR1 is MDHEN, CDR2 SYDVKM. Deletions cut 6 bases from V and 6 bases from J, with 14 bases between. The CDR3 covers 14 residues. The CDR3 nucleotides are TGTGCCAGCAGCTGGGAGAACACCGCCGGGGAGCTGTTTTTT. Protein product: CASSWENTAGELFF.

This clonotype appeared a few times. V and J are TRBV5-1 and TRBJ1-1; D may be TRBD1 (6 bases). Trimming took 0 bases from V and 5 from J, leaving 11 bases between them. This CDR3 spans 14 amino acids. CDR1 is SGHRS and CDR2 is YFSETQ in the germline V gene. The DNA for the CDR3 is TGCGCCAGCAGCTTGGGAGAACAGGGTACTGAAGCTTTCTTT. Translation: CASSLGEQGTEAFF.

This clonotype was counted a few times. The V and J genes are TRBV12-3 or TRBV12-4 and TRBJ1-5; D is perhaps TRBD1 (6 bases). The ends were cut back, 5 bases at V and 4 bases at J, with 15 bases in the middle. The CDR3 runs to 15 residues. The CDR3 DNA is TGTGCCAGCAGTCACCGGGACAACGGAAATCAGCCCCAGCATTTT. It is translated as CASSHRDNGNQPQHF.

The sample holds many counts of this clonotype. J is TRBJ2-1 and V is TRBV7-7, with D possibly matching TRBD1 (6 bases). The CDR3 runs to 13 residues. Germline-derived CDR1 and CDR2 are SSHAT and FNYEAQ (reference sequence). V dropped 5 bases and J dropped 5 bases, with 10 bases sitting between them. The CDR3 sequence is CASSAWTDNEQFF. CDR3 DNA sequence: TGTGCCAGCAGCGCCTGGACAGACAATGAGCAGTTCTTC.

This clonotype has more than one count but fewer than ten. The J gene is TRBJ1-4, the V gene TRBV20-1; TRBD1 aligns across 7 bases. The CDR3 loop spans 15 amino acids. Germline V gene data show CDR1 as DFQATT and CDR2 as SNEGSKA (reference sequence). Trimming took 5 bases from V and 4 from J; bases not matched to a gene: 10. The CDR3 nucleotides read TGCAGTGCTGTCCCGGGAGGGACAGTTAATGAAAAACTGTTTTTT. Protein: CSAVPGGTVNEKLFF.

The CDR3 bases are TGTGCCTGGTCTGGACAGGGGGCTTCAAAAAACATTCAGTACTTC. Its translation is CAWSGQGASKNIQYF. The V call is TRBV30, the J call TRBJ2-4; 11 bases fit TRBD1. V lost 5 bases to trimming and J lost 4 bases; unmatched junction nucleotides: 7. This CDR3 spans 15 amino acids. Looked up from germline, CDR1 is GTSNPN and CDR2 is SVGIG (reference sequence).

The chain recombines TRBV2 with TRBJ2-1; 12 bases fit TRBD2. CDR3 length equals 14 residues. Germline assignment: CDR1 SNHLY and CDR2 FYNNEI. V dropped 7 bases and J dropped 4; count of bases not matched to a gene: 2. The CDR3 coding sequence is TGTGCCAGCAAAGGACTAGCGGGGTACAATGAGCAGTTCTTC. Protein sequence: CASKGLAGYNEQFF.

The V and J genes are TRBV20-1 and TRBJ2-2, with D perhaps TRBD2 (5 bases). Germline V gene data show CDR1 as DFQATT and CDR2 as SNEGSKA (reference sequence). V lost 4 bases to trimming and J lost 0 bases, with 6 bases between them. CDR3 length: 13 residues. Here the CDR3 reads CSATGTNTGELFF. The CDR3, as DNA: TGCAGTGCTACCGGGACGAACACCGGGGAGCTGTTTTTT.

The V call is TRBV5-5, the J call TRBJ1-3; D remains unclear. The V and J ends lost 4 bases and 0 bases respectively, with 14 bases between them. The CDR3 covers 16 residues. Germline loops: CDR1 SGHKS, CDR2 YYEKEE (reference sequence). The CDR3 bases are TGTGCCAGCAGCCAGATCGGGCAGACCTCTGGAAACACCATATATTTT. It specifies CASSQIGQTSGNTIYF.

The chain links TRBV6-2 or TRBV6-3 to TRBJ2-2, with 7 bases matching TRBD1. The V and J ends lost 6 bases and 4 bases, in that order; junction bases with no gene match: 11. This CDR3 region has 16 residues. CDR1 is MNHEY, CDR2 SVGEGT, per germline. CDR3: CASRTPTGAITGELFF. The CDR3 DNA is TGTGCCAGCAGAACACCCACAGGGGCCATCACCGGGGAGCTGTTTTTT.

The chain links TRBV6-6 to TRBJ1-4; D not certain. The CDR3 is 13 residues long. The V end was cut by 4 bases, the J end by 7 bases, with 10 bases between. From germline, CDR1 is MNHNY and CDR2 SVGAGI (reference sequence). The CDR3: CASSSTRSEKLFF. CDR3 DNA: TGTGCCAGCAGTTCCACGCGAAGTGAAAAACTGTTTTTT.

This clonotype has more than one count but fewer than ten. V and J are TRBV30 and TRBJ2-3, with D unresolved. Germline CDR1 is GTSNPN and CDR2 is SVGIG (reference sequence). Trimming left V 0 bases short and J 5 bases short, with 9 bases between. The CDR3 is made up of 13 amino acids. CDR3 DNA: TGTGCCTGGAGTGTTTCCTCCGTAGATACGCAGTATTTT. Its protein is CAWSVSSVDTQYF. Based on the CDR3 plus reference TRBV30 and TRBJ2-3, the full variable domain is SQTIHQWPATLVQPVGSPLSLECTVEGTSNPNLYWYRQAAGRGLQLLFYSVGIGQISSEVPQNLSASRPQDRQFILSSKKLLLSDSGFYLCAWSVSSVDTQYFGPGTRLTVL.